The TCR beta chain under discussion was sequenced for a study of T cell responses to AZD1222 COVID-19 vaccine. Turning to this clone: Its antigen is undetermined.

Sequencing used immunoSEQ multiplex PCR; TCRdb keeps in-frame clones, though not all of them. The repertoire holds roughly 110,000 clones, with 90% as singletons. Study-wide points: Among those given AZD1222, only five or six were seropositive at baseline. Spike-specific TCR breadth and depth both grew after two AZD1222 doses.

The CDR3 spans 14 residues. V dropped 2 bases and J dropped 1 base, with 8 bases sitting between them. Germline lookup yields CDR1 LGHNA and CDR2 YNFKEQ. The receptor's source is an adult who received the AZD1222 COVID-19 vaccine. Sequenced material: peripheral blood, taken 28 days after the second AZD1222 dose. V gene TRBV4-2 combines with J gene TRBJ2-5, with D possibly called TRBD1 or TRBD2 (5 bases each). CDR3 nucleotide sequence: TGTGCCAGCAGCCAACCGGGACCCCAAGAGACCCAGTACTTC. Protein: CASSQPGPQETQYF.